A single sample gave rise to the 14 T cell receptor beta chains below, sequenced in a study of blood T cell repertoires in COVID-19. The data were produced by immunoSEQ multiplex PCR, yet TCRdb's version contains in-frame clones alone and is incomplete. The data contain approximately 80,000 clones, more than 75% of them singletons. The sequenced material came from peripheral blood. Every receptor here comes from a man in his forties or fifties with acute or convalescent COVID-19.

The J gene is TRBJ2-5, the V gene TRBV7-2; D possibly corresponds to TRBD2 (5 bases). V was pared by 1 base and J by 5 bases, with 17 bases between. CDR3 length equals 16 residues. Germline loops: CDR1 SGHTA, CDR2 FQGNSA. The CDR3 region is CASSLGFAASGETQYF. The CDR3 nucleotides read TGTGCCAGCAGCTTAGGGTTCGCGGCCTCGGGGGAGACCCAGTACTTC.

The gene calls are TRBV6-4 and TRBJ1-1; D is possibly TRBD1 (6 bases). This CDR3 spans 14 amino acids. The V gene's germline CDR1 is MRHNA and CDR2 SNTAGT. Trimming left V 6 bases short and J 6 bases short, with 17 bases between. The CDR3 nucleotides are TGTGCCAGCAGGCCCGACAGGAACACTCCTGAAGCTTTCTTT. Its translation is CASRPDRNTPEAFF.

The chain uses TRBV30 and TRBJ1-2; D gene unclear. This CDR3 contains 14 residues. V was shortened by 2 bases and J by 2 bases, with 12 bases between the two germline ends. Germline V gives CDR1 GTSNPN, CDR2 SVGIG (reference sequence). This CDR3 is CAWSTQARNYGYTF. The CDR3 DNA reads TGTGCCTGGAGTACCCAGGCCCGAAACTATGGCTACACCTTC.

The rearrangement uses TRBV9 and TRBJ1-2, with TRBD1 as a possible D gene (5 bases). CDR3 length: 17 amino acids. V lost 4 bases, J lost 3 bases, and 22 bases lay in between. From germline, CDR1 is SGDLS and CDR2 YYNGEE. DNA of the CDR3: TGTGCCAGCAGCCTGCCCAGATGGGGGGAACGAGACTATGGCTACACCTTC. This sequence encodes CASSLPRWGERDYGYTF. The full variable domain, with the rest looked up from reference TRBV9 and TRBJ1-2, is DSGVTQTPKHLITATGQRVTLRCSPRSGDLSVYWYQQSLDQGLQFLIQYYNGEERAKGNILERFSAQQFPDLHSELNLSSLELGDSALYFCASSLPRWGERDYGYTFGSGTRLTVV.

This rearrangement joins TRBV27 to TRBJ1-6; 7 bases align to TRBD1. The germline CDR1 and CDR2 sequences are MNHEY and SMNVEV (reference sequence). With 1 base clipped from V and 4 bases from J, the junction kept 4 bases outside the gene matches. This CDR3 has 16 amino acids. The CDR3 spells CASSLFGTAYNSPLHF. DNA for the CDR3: TGTGCCAGCAGTTTATTCGGGACAGCTTATAATTCACCCCTCCACTTT.

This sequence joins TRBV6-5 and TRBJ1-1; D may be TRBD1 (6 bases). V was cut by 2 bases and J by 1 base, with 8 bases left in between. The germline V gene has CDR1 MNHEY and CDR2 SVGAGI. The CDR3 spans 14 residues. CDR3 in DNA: TGTGCCAGCAGTTACGTGGGGGCGAACACTGAAGCTTTCTTT. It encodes CASSYVGANTEAFF.

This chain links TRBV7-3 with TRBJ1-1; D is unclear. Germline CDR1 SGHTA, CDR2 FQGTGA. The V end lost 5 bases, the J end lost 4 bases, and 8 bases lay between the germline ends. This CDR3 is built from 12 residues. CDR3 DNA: TGTGCCAGCAGCCGGCCAGGCACTGAAGCTTTCTTT. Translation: CASSRPGTEAFF.

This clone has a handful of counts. The CDR3 spells CASSGTGEAFF. CDR3 sequence (DNA): TGTGCCAGCAGTGGCACGGGTGAAGCTTTCTTT. This rearrangement joins TRBV2 to TRBJ1-1; D unclear. From germline, CDR1 is SNHLY and CDR2 FYNNEI. The germline V and J ends were trimmed by 4 bases and 7 bases, with 7 bases remaining between them. This CDR3 spans 11 amino acids.

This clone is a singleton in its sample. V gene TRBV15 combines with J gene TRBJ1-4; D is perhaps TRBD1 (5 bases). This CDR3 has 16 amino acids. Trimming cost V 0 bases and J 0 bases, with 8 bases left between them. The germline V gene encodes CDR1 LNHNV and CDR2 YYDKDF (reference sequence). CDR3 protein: CATSRDLGATNEKLFF. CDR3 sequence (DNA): TGTGCCACCAGCAGAGACCTAGGGGCAACTAATGAAAAACTGTTTTTT. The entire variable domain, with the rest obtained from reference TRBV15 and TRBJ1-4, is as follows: DAMVIQNPRYQVTQFGKPVTLSCSQTLNHNVMYWYQQKSSQAPKLLFHYYDKDFNNEADTPDNFQSRRPNTSFCFLDIRSPGLGDTAMYLCATSRDLGATNEKLFFGSGTQLSVL.

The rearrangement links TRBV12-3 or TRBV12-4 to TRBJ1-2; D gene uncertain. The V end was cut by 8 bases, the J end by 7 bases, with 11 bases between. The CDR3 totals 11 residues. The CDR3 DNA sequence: TGTGCCAGCCGACGGGATGTTGGCTACACCTTC. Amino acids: CASRRDVGYTF.

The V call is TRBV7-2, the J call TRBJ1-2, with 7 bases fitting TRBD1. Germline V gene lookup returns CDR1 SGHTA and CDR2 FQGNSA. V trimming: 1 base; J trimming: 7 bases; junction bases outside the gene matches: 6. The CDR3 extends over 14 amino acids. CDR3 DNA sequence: TGTGCCAGCAGCTTAGATAGGGGGCGCGGTGGCTACACCTTC. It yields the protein CASSLDRGRGGYTF. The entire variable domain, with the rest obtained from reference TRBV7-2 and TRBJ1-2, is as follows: GAGVSQSPSNKVTEKGKDVELRCDPISGHTALYWYRQSLGQGLEFLIYFQGNSAPDKSGLPSDRFSAERTGGSVSTLTIQRTQQEDSAVYLCASSLDRGRGGYTFGSGTRLTVV.

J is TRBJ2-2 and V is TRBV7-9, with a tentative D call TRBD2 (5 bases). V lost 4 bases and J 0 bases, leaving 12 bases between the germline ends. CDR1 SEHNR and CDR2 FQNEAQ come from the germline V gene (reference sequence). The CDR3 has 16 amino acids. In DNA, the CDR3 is TGTGCCAGCAGCTCTCGTGGACTCTCGAACACCGGGGAGCTGTTTTTT. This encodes CASSSRGLSNTGELFF.

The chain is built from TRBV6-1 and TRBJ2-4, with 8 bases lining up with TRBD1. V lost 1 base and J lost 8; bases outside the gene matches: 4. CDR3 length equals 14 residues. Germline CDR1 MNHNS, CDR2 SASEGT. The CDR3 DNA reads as TGTGCCAGCAGTGAAGGGACAGGGTTCGACATTCAGTACTTC. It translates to CASSEGTGFDIQYF.

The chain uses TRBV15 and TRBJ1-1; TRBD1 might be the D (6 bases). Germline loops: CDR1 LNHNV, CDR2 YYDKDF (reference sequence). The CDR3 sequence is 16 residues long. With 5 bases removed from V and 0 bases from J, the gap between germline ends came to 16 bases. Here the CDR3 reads CATSDTQGTMNTEAFF. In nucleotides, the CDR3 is TGTGCCACCAGCGACACACAGGGAACGATGAACACTGAAGCTTTCTTT.